Listed below are T cell receptor beta chains from one sample, sequenced in a study of blood T cell repertoires in COVID-19. Using immunoSEQ multiplex PCR, the repertoire was profiled, and TCRdb retains in-frame clones only, with some absent. The data hold 57,000 or so clones, with roughly 84% observed a single time. Sample: peripheral blood. The receptors shown here come from a man aged 65 to 79 with active COVID-19. Each CDR3 is given with its conserved first and last residue. A D gene is named only where the DNA matches it firmly. Part of the rows lack a size; the others show once, few, many or a class for expanded clones.

D gene: TRBD2; CDR3 length: 16; clone size: .; V gene: TRBV5-4; J gene: TRBJ2-5; CDR3 DNA: TGTGCCAGCAGCCGGACTAGCGGGAGGACATGGGAGACCCAGTACTTC; CDR3 protein: CASSRTSGRTWETQYF
D gene: .; CDR3 length: 17; clone size: once; V gene: TRBV6-2/TRBV6-3; J gene: TRBJ1-5; CDR3 DNA: TGTGCCAGCACCCCCCCGACAGCGGGAATTAGCAATCAGCCCCAGCATTTT; CDR3 protein: CASTPPTAGISNQPQHF
D gene: .; CDR3 length: 15; clone size: once; V gene: TRBV5-4; J gene: TRBJ2-3; CDR3 DNA: TGTGCCAGCAGCTCGGGTACAGGGTCCGCAGATACGCAGTATTTT; CDR3 protein: CASSSGTGSADTQYF
D gene: TRBD2; CDR3 length: 17; clone size: .; V gene: TRBV7-2; J gene: TRBJ2-1; CDR3 DNA: TGTGCCAGCAGACCGGCGGCGGGAGGCCTGGAGTACAATGAGCAGTTCTTC; CDR3 protein: CASRPAAGGLEYNEQFF
D gene: TRBD1; CDR3 length: 15; clone size: .; V gene: TRBV30; J gene: TRBJ1-5; CDR3 DNA: TGTGCCTGGGCCGCGGGGGGACAGGGGAATCAGCCCCAGCATTTT; CDR3 protein: CAWAAGGQGNQPQHF
D gene: .; CDR3 length: 13; clone size: once; V gene: TRBV12-3/TRBV12-4; J gene: TRBJ1-5; CDR3 DNA: TGTGCCAGCAGTTTAATGAGGGATCAGCCCCAGCATTTT; CDR3 protein: CASSLMRDQPQHF
D gene: TRBD2; CDR3 length: 16; clone size: .; V gene: TRBV27; J gene: TRBJ2-1; CDR3 DNA: TGTGCCAGCAGCAGACTAGCGGGAGACTCCTACAATGAGCAGTTCTTC; CDR3 protein: CASSRLAGDSYNEQFF
D gene: .; CDR3 length: 16; clone size: .; V gene: TRBV5-5; J gene: TRBJ1-4; CDR3 DNA: TGTGCCAGCACCCCAAGGACTCCCTCAACTAATGAAAAACTGTTTTTT; CDR3 protein: CASTPRTPSTNEKLFF
D gene: .; CDR3 length: 11; clone size: .; V gene: TRBV30; J gene: TRBJ2-1; CDR3 DNA: TGTGCCTGGAGTCTGACTTCGGAGCAGTTCTTC; CDR3 protein: CAWSLTSEQFF
D gene: TRBD1; CDR3 length: 13; clone size: .; V gene: TRBV4-2; J gene: TRBJ2-7; CDR3 DNA: TGTGCCAGCAGCCAACAACAGGGGAGTGAGCAGTACTTC; CDR3 protein: CASSQQQGSEQYF
D gene: TRBD2; CDR3 length: 16; clone size: .; V gene: TRBV27; J gene: TRBJ2-7; CDR3 DNA: TGTGCCAGCAGTTCCATCGGACTAGCGGGGCAAGGCGAGCAGTACTTC; CDR3 protein: CASSSIGLAGQGEQYF
D gene: TRBD1; CDR3 length: 11; clone size: .; V gene: TRBV29-1; J gene: TRBJ1-2; CDR3 DNA: TGCAGCGTTGAAACAGGGGATGGCTACACCTTC; CDR3 protein: CSVETGDGYTF
D gene: .; CDR3 length: 10; clone size: .; V gene: TRBV20-1; J gene: TRBJ2-5; CDR3 DNA: TGCAGTGCTAGCAAAGAGACCCAGTACTTC; CDR3 protein: CSASKETQYF
D gene: .; CDR3 length: 12; clone size: .; V gene: TRBV18; J gene: TRBJ1-1; CDR3 DNA: TGTGCCAGCTCACCCCAACAGGGCTCAGCTTTCTTT; CDR3 protein: CASSPQQGSAFF
D gene: TRBD1; CDR3 length: 15; clone size: .; V gene: TRBV13; J gene: TRBJ1-2; CDR3 DNA: TGTGCCAGCAGCATTAACAGGGGGCTCAGCTATGGCTACACCTTC; CDR3 protein: CASSINRGLSYGYTF
D gene: .; CDR3 length: 14; clone size: .; V gene: TRBV5-6; J gene: TRBJ1-5; CDR3 DNA: TGTGCCAGCAGCTCCGCCAGGGTAAATCAGCCCCAGCATTTT; CDR3 protein: CASSSARVNQPQHF
D gene: TRBD2; CDR3 length: 13; clone size: .; V gene: TRBV30; J gene: TRBJ2-7; CDR3 DNA: TGTGCCTGGACTAGACTAGCGGGATCCGAGCAGTACTTC; CDR3 protein: CAWTRLAGSEQYF
D gene: TRBD2; CDR3 length: 17; clone size: .; V gene: TRBV9; J gene: TRBJ2-3; CDR3 DNA: TGTGCCAGCAGCGTAGGTGGGAGGGGACGAGGCACAGATACGCAGTATTTT; CDR3 protein: CASSVGGRGRGTDTQYF
D gene: TRBD2; CDR3 length: 15; clone size: .; V gene: TRBV5-4; J gene: TRBJ2-3; CDR3 DNA: TGTGCCAGCAGCTTGTTTACCCTAGCGGGAGATACGCAGTATTTT; CDR3 protein: CASSLFTLAGDTQYF
D gene: TRBD2; CDR3 length: 13; clone size: .; V gene: TRBV24-1; J gene: TRBJ2-1; CDR3 DNA: TGTGCCACCAATCCGGGAGGAGACAATGAGCAGTTCTTC; CDR3 protein: CATNPGGDNEQFF
D gene: TRBD2; CDR3 length: 16; clone size: .; V gene: TRBV9; J gene: TRBJ2-1; CDR3 DNA: TGTGCCAGCAGCGTAGGGTTCGGGACTAGCGACAATGAGCAGTTCTTC; CDR3 protein: CASSVGFGTSDNEQFF
D gene: TRBD2; CDR3 length: 15; clone size: .; V gene: TRBV7-8; J gene: TRBJ2-1; CDR3 DNA: TGTGCCACGTCTAGCGGGAGGCTCTTGGGGAATGAGCAGTTCTTC; CDR3 protein: CATSSGRLLGNEQFF
D gene: TRBD1; CDR3 length: 13; clone size: .; V gene: TRBV30; J gene: TRBJ2-4; CDR3 DNA: TGTGCCTGGAGTAGTCAGGGGGCGCGGGCCCAGTACTTC; CDR3 protein: CAWSSQGARAQYF
D gene: .; CDR3 length: 11; clone size: .; V gene: TRBV3-1/TRBV3-2; J gene: TRBJ1-4; CDR3 DNA: TGTGCCAGCAGCCAGGCAGAAATTCTGTTTTTT; CDR3 protein: CASSQAEILFF
D gene: .; CDR3 length: 15; clone size: .; V gene: TRBV21-1; J gene: TRBJ1-5; CDR3 DNA: TGTGCCAGCAGGTCTGACCGACAGGGGAATCAGCCCCAGCATTTT; CDR3 protein: CASRSDRQGNQPQHF
D gene: TRBD1; CDR3 length: 15; clone size: .; V gene: TRBV5-4; J gene: TRBJ1-1; CDR3 DNA: TGTGCCAGCAGCGTTGAGGGGGCCCAGAACACTGAAGCTTTCTTT; CDR3 protein: CASSVEGAQNTEAFF
D gene: .; CDR3 length: 15; clone size: .; V gene: TRBV5-4; J gene: TRBJ2-2; CDR3 DNA: TGTGCCAGCAGTTATGGTCAGGGGAGCACCGGGGAGCTGTTTTTT; CDR3 protein: CASSYGQGSTGELFF
D gene: TRBD2; CDR3 length: 15; clone size: .; V gene: TRBV27; J gene: TRBJ2-5; CDR3 DNA: TGTGCCAGCATCGGCTTAGCGGGAGGGCGAGAGACCCAGTACTTC; CDR3 protein: CASIGLAGGRETQYF
D gene: .; CDR3 length: 16; clone size: .; V gene: TRBV27; J gene: TRBJ2-7; CDR3 DNA: TGTGCCAGCAGTTTATCAACGCCCGGGGATTACTACGAGCAGTACTTC; CDR3 protein: CASSLSTPGDYYEQYF
D gene: TRBD2; CDR3 length: 16; clone size: .; V gene: TRBV5-1; J gene: TRBJ2-5; CDR3 DNA: TGCGCCAGCAGGATCGGGACGGGAGGCGTACAAGAGACCCAGTACTTC; CDR3 protein: CASRIGTGGVQETQYF
D gene: .; CDR3 length: 13; clone size: .; V gene: TRBV4-1; J gene: TRBJ2-5; CDR3 DNA: TGCGCCAGCAGCGACAGCTACCAAGAGACCCAGTACTTC; CDR3 protein: CASSDSYQETQYF
D gene: .; CDR3 length: 13; clone size: .; V gene: TRBV30; J gene: TRBJ2-7; CDR3 DNA: TGTGCCTGGAGCCTACAGGGTTCCTACGAGCAGTACTTC; CDR3 protein: CAWSLQGSYEQYF
D gene: .; CDR3 length: 13; clone size: .; V gene: TRBV28; J gene: TRBJ1-2; CDR3 DNA: TGTGCCAGCTGGGGGCGCGGTAACTATGGCTACACCTTC; CDR3 protein: CASWGRGNYGYTF
D gene: TRBD2; CDR3 length: 17; clone size: .; V gene: TRBV3-1/TRBV3-2; J gene: TRBJ2-2; CDR3 DNA: TGTGCCAGCAGCCACCCTGGGAGCGGGGGGAACACCGGGGAGCTGTTTTTT; CDR3 protein: CASSHPGSGGNTGELFF
D gene: .; CDR3 length: 16; clone size: .; V gene: TRBV5-4; J gene: TRBJ2-5; CDR3 DNA: TGTGCCAGCAGCCCTAAAACCGGGACTCCCCAAGAGACCCAGTACTTC; CDR3 protein: CASSPKTGTPQETQYF
D gene: TRBD1; CDR3 length: 12; clone size: .; V gene: TRBV19; J gene: TRBJ1-2; CDR3 DNA: TGTGCCACCAGGGACAGGGGCTATGGCTACACCTTC; CDR3 protein: CATRDRGYGYTF
D gene: TRBD1; CDR3 length: 16; clone size: .; V gene: TRBV5-1; J gene: TRBJ1-1; CDR3 DNA: TGCGCCAGCAAGAGTACGAGGGGGCCGAGGGGCACTGAAGCTTTCTTT; CDR3 protein: CASKSTRGPRGTEAFF
D gene: TRBD1; CDR3 length: 15; clone size: .; V gene: TRBV7-2; J gene: TRBJ2-7; CDR3 DNA: TGTGCCAGCAGCTTAGCTCGGGACAGGGGCCACGAGCAGTACTTC; CDR3 protein: CASSLARDRGHEQYF
D gene: .; CDR3 length: 15; clone size: .; V gene: TRBV7-2; J gene: TRBJ2-7; CDR3 DNA: TGTGCCAGCAGCTTAGCCCAGGCGTCTCAGGGGGGGCAGTACTTC; CDR3 protein: CASSLAQASQGGQYF
D gene: .; CDR3 length: 14; clone size: .; V gene: TRBV5-1; J gene: TRBJ2-3; CDR3 DNA: TGCGCCAGCAGCTCGAGCGGATTGGGAGATACGCAGTATTTT; CDR3 protein: CASSSSGLGDTQYF